Sequencing of this TCR beta chain was carried out in a study of PD-L1 blockade in urothelial cancer. Study information: A median approximately 150,000 T cells were found in blood samples. Study conclusions and caveats: Larger 3-week expansion of tumor-associated blood clones was seen in durable-benefit patients.

To note about this clone: Its antigen is as yet unknown.

A spike-in of synthetic TCR analog templates was added to each PCR. Generated by immunoSEQ multiplex PCR, the TCRdb table keeps only in-frame clones and is missing some. The sample carries some 100,000 clones, roughly nine tenths recorded once. This CDR3 comprises 16 residues. In germline, CDR1 is KGHSH, CDR2 LQKENI. Between the trimmed V and J ends, which lost 1 base and 0 bases, there was a span of 12 bases. The rearrangement joins TRBV18 to TRBJ1-1; D is perhaps TRBD1 (6 bases). The origin of this receptor is a woman older than 75 with urothelial cancer. Here the sequenced sample was PBMCs, taken around atezolizumab (anti-PD-L1) treatment. CDR3 coding DNA: TGTGCCAGCTCACCACAAGCCCCAGGGGTGAACACTGAAGCTTTCTTT. Amino acids: CASSPQAPGVNTEAFF.